This T cell receptor beta chain was recorded in a study of cytomegalovirus exposure and HLA in healthy donors. Findings and limits, study-wide: It emerged from a later analysis that several of the most significant clusters appeared to be linked to common viral pathogens.

The V and J ends lost 4 bases and 4 bases respectively, with 14 bases between them. CDR1 is SGHRS, CDR2 YFSETQ, per germline. The CDR3 spans 14 residues. Primers: 60 Vbeta forward and 13 Jbeta reverse. Generated by immunoSEQ multiplex PCR, the TCRdb table keeps only in-frame clones and is missing some. The profile shows approximately 59,000 clones, around 62% of them singletons. A few counts support this clone. Its antigen remains unidentified. The receptor comes from a man aged 25 to 45 in good health and CMV-seronegative. Sequencing was done on a sample of PBMCs. The rearrangement links TRBV5-1 to TRBJ2-5; a weak D match, TRBD1 (6 bases). CDR3 region: CASSATGRRETQYF. DNA for the CDR3: TGCGCCAGCAGCGCCACAGGGAGAAGAGAGACCCAGTACTTC.